This T cell receptor beta chain was observed in a study of blood T cell repertoires in COVID-19. The wider study: The United States, Italy and Spain provided the acute and convalescent COVID-19 samples.

Original methodology: How many nucleated cells were present was estimated from reference gene primer amplification. TCRdb's table, derived via immunoSEQ multiplex PCR, lists solely in-frame clones and lacks some. V and J calls and clone size are given by that table; D and trimming were obtained from the DNA. The table shows a few hundred thousand clones, with 84% occurring only once. Germline loops: CDR1 LGHNA, CDR2 YSLEER. Trimming took 3 bases from V and 8 from J; bases not matched to a gene: 12. This CDR3 has 15 residues. This receptor was identified in a middle-aged woman who had recovered from COVID-19. The material sequenced was peripheral blood. V gene TRBV4-3 combines with J gene TRBJ1-2; TRBD1 aligns across 7 bases. CDR3 in DNA: TGCGCCAGCAGCCATACTACAGGGGAAGGTCGGGGCTACACCTTC. It yields the protein CASSHTTGEGRGYTF.